This T cell receptor (beta chain) was sequenced for a study of a mutant IDH1 vaccine in newly diagnosed glioma. Background on the study: Investigators started vaccination 4-6 weeks after radiotherapy alone, or with temozolomide cycles. The treated group averaged approximately 42 years old and was around 62% male, roughly 38% female.

The data were produced by immunoSEQ multiplex PCR, yet TCRdb's version contains in-frame clones alone and is incomplete. The sample comprises fewer than 55,000 clones, 81% of which are singletons, and 4.5% to 5.5% rests with the top ten. General observations from the study: It seemed that pseudoprogression was not linked to changes in the top peripheral T cell clonotypes.

As to this clone: Its antigen is unidentified.

Sample time point: week 35, safety follow-up. Topical imiquimod accompanied each vaccine dose, which consisted of 300 ug of mutant IDH1 20-mer peptide. Donors harbored newly found WHO grade 3 or 4 IDH1-mutant, ATRX-lost astrocytomas. The length of the CDR3 is 14 residues. The ends lost 4 bases at V and 15 bases at J; junction bases unmatched: 14. Germline assignment: CDR1 SGDLS and CDR2 YYNGEE. The receptor comes from a woman in her 40s with glioma. Some clones in this sample may be carry-over from other donors' samples. Material: PBMCs, obtained from a glioma patient whose treatment included an IDH1 peptide vaccine. The V and J genes are TRBV9 and TRBJ2-1, with 9 bases aligning to TRBD1. The CDR3 spells CASSPGDREERTFF. CDR3 coding DNA: TGTGCCAGCAGCCCCGGGGACAGGGAAGAACGAACGTTCTTC.